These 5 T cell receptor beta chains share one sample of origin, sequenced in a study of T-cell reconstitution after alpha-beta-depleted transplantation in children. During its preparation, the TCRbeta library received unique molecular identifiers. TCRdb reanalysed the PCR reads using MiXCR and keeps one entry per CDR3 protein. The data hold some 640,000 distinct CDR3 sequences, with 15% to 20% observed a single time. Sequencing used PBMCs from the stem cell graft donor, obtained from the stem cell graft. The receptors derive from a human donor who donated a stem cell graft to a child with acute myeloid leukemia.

DNA for the CDR3: TGTGCCAGCAGCAAAGAGGGAAACGGACTGGGGGGTGAGCAGTTCTTC. Amino acids: CASSKEGNGLGGEQFF. The gene calls are TRBV21-1 and TRBJ2-1; the table's TRBD1 call for D was not verified on the DNA. TRBV21-1 has pseudogene status. This CDR3 contains 16 residues.

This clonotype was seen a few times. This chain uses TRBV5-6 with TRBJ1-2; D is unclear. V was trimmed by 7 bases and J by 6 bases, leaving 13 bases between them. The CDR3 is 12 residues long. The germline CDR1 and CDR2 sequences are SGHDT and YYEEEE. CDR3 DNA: TGTGCCAGCGGAGTGGGAAGGGATGGCTACACCTTC. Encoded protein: CASGVGRDGYTF.

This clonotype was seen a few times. CDR3 amino acids: CAISGGTSRPYEQYF. CDR3 in DNA: TGTGCCATCAGTGGGGGGACATCCCGTCCCTACGAGCAGTACTTC. The chain couples TRBV10-3 to TRBJ2-7; TRBD1 is a possible D gene (6 bases). Trimming pared 4 bases from V and 2 bases from J, leaving 15 bases between. Germline values: CDR1 ENHRY, CDR2 SYGVKD. The CDR3 spans 15 residues.

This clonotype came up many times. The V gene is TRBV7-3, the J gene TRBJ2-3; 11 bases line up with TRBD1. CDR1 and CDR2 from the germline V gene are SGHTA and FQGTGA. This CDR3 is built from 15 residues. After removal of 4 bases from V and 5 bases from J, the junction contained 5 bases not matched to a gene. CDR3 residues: CASSWGQGGVDTQYF. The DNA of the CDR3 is TGTGCCAGCAGCTGGGGACAGGGGGGTGTAGATACGCAGTATTTT.

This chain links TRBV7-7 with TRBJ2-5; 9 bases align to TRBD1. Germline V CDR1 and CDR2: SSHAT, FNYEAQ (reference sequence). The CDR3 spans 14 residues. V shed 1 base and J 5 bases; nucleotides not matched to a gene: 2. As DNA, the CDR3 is TGTGCCAGCAGCTTAGGAGACAGGGGGGAGACCCAGTACTTC. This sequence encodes CASSLGDRGETQYF.